This TCR beta chain was captured by sequencing in a study of blood T cells in healthy people across ages. Sample-barcoded 5' priming and a J-beta primer mix drove a second PCR of roughly 7 to 11 cycles. TCRdb reanalysed the 5' RACE reads using MiXCR and keeps one entry per CDR3 protein. The data show fewer than 1,200,000 distinct CDR3 sequences, 20% to 25% seen once. This same sample was also taken into another study, of T cells of mothers and their children.

This receptor was taken from a girl under 10 years old in good health. Sequencing was performed on blood.

DNA of the CDR3: TGTGCCAGCAGCTGGGGTTCGACAGGACAAAGTTTCGATCAGCCCCAGCATTTT. Its protein product is CASSWGSTGQSFDQPQHF. The gene calls are TRBV5-5 and TRBJ1-5; TRBD1 might be the D (6 bases). The CDR3 extends over 18 amino acids. Deletions cut 3 bases from V and 5 bases from J, with 24 bases between. CDR1 and CDR2 (germline): SGHKS, YYEKEE (reference sequence).